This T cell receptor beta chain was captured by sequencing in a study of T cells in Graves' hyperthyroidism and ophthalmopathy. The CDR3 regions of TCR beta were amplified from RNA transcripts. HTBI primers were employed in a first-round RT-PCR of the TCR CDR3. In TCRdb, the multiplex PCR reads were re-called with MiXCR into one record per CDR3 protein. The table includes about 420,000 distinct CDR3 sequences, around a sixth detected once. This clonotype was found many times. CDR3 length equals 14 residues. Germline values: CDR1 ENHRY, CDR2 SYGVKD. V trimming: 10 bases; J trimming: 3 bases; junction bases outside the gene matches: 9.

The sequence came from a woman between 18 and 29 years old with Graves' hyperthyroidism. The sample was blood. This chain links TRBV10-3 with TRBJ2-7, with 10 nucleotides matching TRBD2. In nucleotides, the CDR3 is TGTGCCACAGGGGAACTAGCGGGGAACTACGAGCAGTACTTC. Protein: CATGELAGNYEQYF.